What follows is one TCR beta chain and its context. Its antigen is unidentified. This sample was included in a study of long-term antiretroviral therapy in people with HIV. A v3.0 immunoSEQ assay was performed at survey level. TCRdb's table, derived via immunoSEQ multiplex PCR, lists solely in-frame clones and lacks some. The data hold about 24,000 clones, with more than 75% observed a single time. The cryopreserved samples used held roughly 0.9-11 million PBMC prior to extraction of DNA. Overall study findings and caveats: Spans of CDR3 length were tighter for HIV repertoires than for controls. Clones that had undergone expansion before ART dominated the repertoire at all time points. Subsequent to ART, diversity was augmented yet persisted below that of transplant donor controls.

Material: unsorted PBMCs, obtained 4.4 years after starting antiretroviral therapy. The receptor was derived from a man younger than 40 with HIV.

The CDR3 bases are TGTGCCATCGGGGACAGTATTAACTATGGCTACACCTTC. It translates to CAIGDSINYGYTF. The rearrangement uses TRBV10-3 and TRBJ1-2, with 7 bases that match TRBD1. This CDR3 has 13 amino acids. Germline CDR1 and CDR2: ENHRY and SYGVKD. V was clipped by 8 bases and J by 1 base; unmatched bases: 4.